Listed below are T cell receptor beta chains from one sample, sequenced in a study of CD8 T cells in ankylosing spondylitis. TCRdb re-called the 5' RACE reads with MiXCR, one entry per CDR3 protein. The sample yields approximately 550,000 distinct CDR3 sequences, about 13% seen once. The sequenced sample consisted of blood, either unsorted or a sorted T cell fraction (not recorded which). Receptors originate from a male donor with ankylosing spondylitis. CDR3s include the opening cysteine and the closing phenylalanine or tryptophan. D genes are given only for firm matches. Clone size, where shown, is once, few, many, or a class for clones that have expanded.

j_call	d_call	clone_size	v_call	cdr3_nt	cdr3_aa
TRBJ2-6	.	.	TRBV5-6	TGTGCCAGCAGCATAGGGACAAGCATCCTCTCTGGGGCCAACGTCCTGACTTTC	CASSIGTSILSGANVLTF
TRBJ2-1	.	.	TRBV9	TGTGCCAGCAGCCCCCAGCGAAGCGGATACAATGAGCAGTTCTTC	CASSPQRSGYNEQFF
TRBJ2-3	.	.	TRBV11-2	TGTGCCAGCAGCTTAATAGGGGGGCCCACCACAGATACGCAGTATTTT	CASSLIGGPTTDTQYF
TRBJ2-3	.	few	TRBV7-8	TGTGCCAGCAGCTTAAAAAACTTAGAAGATACGCAGTATTTT	CASSLKNLEDTQYF
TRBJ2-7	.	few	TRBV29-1	TGCAGCGTTGTTCCGTACGCGTCCTACGAGCAGTACTTC	CSVVPYASYEQYF
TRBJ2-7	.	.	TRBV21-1	TGTGCCAGCAGCAAAGCAGGCCTTCAAGGGCAGTACTTC	CASSKAGLQGQYF
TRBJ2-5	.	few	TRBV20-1	TGCAGTGCTAGAGATGGAGCGACCCAGCGCCGAGAGACCCAGTACTTC	CSARDGATQRRETQYF
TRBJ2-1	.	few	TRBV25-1	TGTGCCAGCAGTGAACGGGAGCGGAGTTCCTACAATGAGCAGTTCTTC	CASSERERSSYNEQFF
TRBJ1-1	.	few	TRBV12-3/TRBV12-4	TGTGCCAGCAGTTTTAGGGTTTTGACTGAAGCTTTCTTT	CASSFRVLTEAFF
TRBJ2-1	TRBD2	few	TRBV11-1	TGTGCCAGCAGTCCTGGGCGGGGGGGCTACAATGAGCAGTTCTTC	CASSPGRGGYNEQFF
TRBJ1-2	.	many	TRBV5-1	TGCGCCAGCAGCTTGGAAGGGTCTGGGACTAACTATGGCTACACCTTC	CASSLEGSGTNYGYTF
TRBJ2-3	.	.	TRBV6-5	TGTGCCAGCAGTTACCGGTTGAGGGATACGCAGTATTTT	CASSYRLRDTQYF
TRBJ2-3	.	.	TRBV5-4	TGTGCCAGCAGCTTGTCACTATACTCGGATACGCAGTATTTT	CASSLSLYSDTQYF
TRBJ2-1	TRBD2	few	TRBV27	TGTGCCAGCAGTTTTATGCTAGCGGGAGGGCCGGGGGAGCAGTTCTTC	CASSFMLAGGPGEQFF
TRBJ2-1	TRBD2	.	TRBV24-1	TGTGCCACCAGTAGGACCGGACTAGCGAGAGAACGCAATGAGCAGTTCTTC	CATSRTGLARERNEQFF
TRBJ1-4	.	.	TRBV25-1	TGTGCCAGCAGTGCGTTATTGGTTGAAAAACTGTTTTTT	CASSALLVEKLFF